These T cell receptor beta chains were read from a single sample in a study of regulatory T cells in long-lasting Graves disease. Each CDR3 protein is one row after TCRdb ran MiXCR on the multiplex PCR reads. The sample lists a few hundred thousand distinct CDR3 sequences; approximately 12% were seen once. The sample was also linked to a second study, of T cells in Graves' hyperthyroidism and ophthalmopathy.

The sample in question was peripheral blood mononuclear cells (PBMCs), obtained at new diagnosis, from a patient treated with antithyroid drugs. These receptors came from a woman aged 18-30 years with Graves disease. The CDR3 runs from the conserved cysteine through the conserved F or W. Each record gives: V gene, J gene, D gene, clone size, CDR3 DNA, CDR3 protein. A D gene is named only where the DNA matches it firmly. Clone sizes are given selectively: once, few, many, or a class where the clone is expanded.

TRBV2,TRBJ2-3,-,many,TGTGCCATCCCGACAACCTCAGCCTCAGATACGCAGTATTTT,CAIPTTSASDTQYF
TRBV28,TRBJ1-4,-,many,TGTGCCAGCAGTTTACGGGGAAATGAAAAACTGTTTTTT,CASSLRGNEKLFF
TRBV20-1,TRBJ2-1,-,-,TGCAGTGCTAGGGGCATATACAATGAGCAGTTCTTC,CSARGIYNEQFF
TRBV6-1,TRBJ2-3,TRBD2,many,TGTGCCAGCAGCTTTTGGGAGACTAGCGGGGGAGGGGATACGCAGTATTTT,CASSFWETSGGGDTQYF
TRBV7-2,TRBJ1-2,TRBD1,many,TGTGCCAGCAGCTTAGAAGACAGGGTCGGCTATGGCTACACCTTC,CASSLEDRVGYGYTF
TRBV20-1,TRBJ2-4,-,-,TGCAGTGCTAGACCCTCCGATTGGACCGCTCTAGCCAAAAACATTCAGTACTTC,CSARPSDWTALAKNIQYF
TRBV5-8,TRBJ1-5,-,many,TGTGCCAGCAGCCCTCTCCGGAACAATCAGCCCCAGCATTTT,CASSPLRNNQPQHF
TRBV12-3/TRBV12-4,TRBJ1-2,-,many,TGTGCCAGCAGACCGGGACTTAGCTATGGCTACACCTTC,CASRPGLSYGYTF
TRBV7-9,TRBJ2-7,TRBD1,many,TGTGCCAGCAGCACAGGACAGGGGTGGAGCTACGAGCAGTACTTC,CASSTGQGWSYEQYF
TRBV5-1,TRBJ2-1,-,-,TGCGCCAGCAGCTTTATCCCCACAGGGGGAGGGTTCAATGAGCAGTTCTTC,CASSFIPTGGGFNEQFF
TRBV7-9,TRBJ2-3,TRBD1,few,TGTGCCAGCAGCTTAGCAGGGACAGGGAAAGATACGCAGTATTTT,CASSLAGTGKDTQYF
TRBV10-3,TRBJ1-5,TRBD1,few,TGTGCCATCAGTGATGGGGGGGGACAGGGGACGTATAGCAATCAGCCCCAGCATTTT,CAISDGGGQGTYSNQPQHF
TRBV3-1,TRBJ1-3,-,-,TGTGCCAGCAGCCAAACAGCTGGAAACACCATATATTTT,CASSQTAGNTIYF
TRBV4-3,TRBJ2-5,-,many,TGTGCCAGCAGCTACGGACTGGGAGAGACCCAGTACTTC,CASSYGLGETQYF
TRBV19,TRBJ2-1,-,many,TGTGCCAGTACCTACGTATCGGCAGGAAAAAACTACAATGAGCAGTTCTTC,CASTYVSAGKNYNEQFF
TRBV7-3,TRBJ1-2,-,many,TGTGCCAGCAGCTTAAGGCCAGGAGGTGACTATGGCTACACCTTC,CASSLRPGGDYGYTF